A selection of T cell receptor beta chains follows, all from one sample in a study of cytotoxic CD8 clonotypes in ibrutinib-treated CLL. Sequencing was performed with immunoSEQ multiplex PCR; in TCRdb, only in-frame clones are kept and a portion is missing. This sample has under 300,000 clones, with 65% to 85% found just once. This specimen was PBMCs, taken at disease progression, from a patient treated with ibrutinib. The receptors here all came from a human donor with chronic lymphocytic leukemia. The CDR3 runs from the conserved cysteine through the conserved F or W. The D gene is left open where the match is weak. The size of a clone is reported for some rows only, either as once, few or many, or as a class for expanded clones.

d_gene	abundance	j_gene	v_gene	CDR3aa	CDR3nt
-	-	TRBJ1-5	TRBV18	CASSLTLSNQPQHF	TGTGCCAGCTCACTCACACTTAGCAATCAGCCCCAGCATTTT
-	-	TRBJ2-7	TRBV27	CASSLDRAGDEQYF	TGTGCCAGCAGTTTAGACAGGGCGGGGGACGAGCAGTACTTC
-	-	TRBJ2-1	TRBV6-5	CASSLGGAGNEQFF	TGTGCCAGCAGTCTAGGGGGAGCCGGCAATGAGCAGTTCTTC
TRBD2	-	TRBJ2-3	TRBV7-2	CASSFRKREGWKDTQYF	TGTGCCAGCAGCTTCCGAAAGCGGGAGGGATGGAAAGATACGCAGTATTTT
-	-	TRBJ1-4	TRBV4-3	CASSPGGGEKLFF	TGCGCCAGCAGTCCCGGGGGGGGTGAAAAACTGTTTTTT
TRBD2	-	TRBJ2-3	TRBV5-1	CASSLASGLAGGNTQYF	TGCGCCAGCAGCTTGGCGTCCGGACTAGCGGGAGGTAACACGCAGTATTTT
TRBD1	once	TRBJ2-3	TRBV2	CASTPRGFLTGALSTDTQYF	TGTGCCAGCACCCCACGGGGGTTCCTGACAGGGGCTCTCAGCACAGATACGCAGTATTTT
TRBD2	-	TRBJ2-1	TRBV2	CASSEISSGSRGNEQFF	TGTGCCAGCAGTGAAATCTCTAGCGGGAGTCGAGGGAATGAGCAGTTCTTC
TRBD1	-	TRBJ1-5	TRBV27	CASSLMTGDQPQHF	TGTGCCAGCAGTTTAATGACAGGGGATCAGCCCCAGCATTTT
-	-	TRBJ2-1	TRBV14	CASSQVQGKNEQFF	TGTGCCAGCAGCCAAGTTCAGGGGAAGAATGAGCAGTTCTTC
-	-	TRBJ2-1	TRBV11-2	CASSLVLAEQFF	TGTGCCAGCAGCTTAGTTCTAGCGGAGCAGTTCTTC
TRBD2	-	TRBJ2-2	TRBV6-6	CASKTSGRAHTGELFF	TGTGCCAGTAAGACTAGCGGGAGGGCCCACACCGGGGAGCTGTTTTTT
TRBD2	-	TRBJ2-7	TRBV28	CASRPPSGSVYEQYF	TGTGCCAGCAGGCCTCCTAGCGGGAGTGTTTACGAGCAGTACTTC
-	once	TRBJ2-1	TRBV27	CASSSSTSSNEQFF	-
TRBD2	-	TRBJ2-7	TRBV15	CATSRISGGQPGYF	TGTGCCACCAGCAGGATTAGCGGGGGCCAACCGGGGTACTTC
TRBD2	-	TRBJ2-1	TRBV27	CASSLTGLAAEQFF	TGTGCCAGCAGTTTAACCGGACTAGCGGCAGAGCAGTTCTTC
-	-	TRBJ2-3	TRBV13	CASSLRGTDTQYF	TGTGCCAGCAGCTTAAGAGGGACAGATACGCAGTATTTT
TRBD2	-	TRBJ2-7	TRBV28	CASRTAGHEQYF	TGTGCCAGCAGGACAGCGGGGCACGAGCAGTACTTC
-	-	TRBJ1-5	TRBV27	CASSYWGPNQPQHF	TGTGCCAGCAGTTACTGGGGGCCTAATCAGCCCCAGCATTTT
-	-	TRBJ2-2	TRBV6-1	CASSEWGLSDTGELFF	TGTGCCAGCAGTGAATGGGGGCTTTCGGACACCGGGGAGCTGTTTTTT
-	-	TRBJ2-7	TRBV4-1	CASSQARGAYEQYF	TGCGCCAGCAGCCAAGCGAGGGGGGCCTACGAGCAGTACTTC
TRBD2	-	TRBJ2-1	TRBV9	CASSPLAGGNNEQFF	TGTGCCAGCAGCCCTCTAGCGGGGGGGAACAATGAGCAGTTCTTC
-	-	TRBJ2-7	TRBV29-1	CSAGAGASYEQYF	TGCAGCGCGGGGGCAGGGGCATCCTACGAGCAGTACTTC
-	-	TRBJ2-7	TRBV19	CASRARRASEQYF	TGTGCCAGTCGCGCCAGGAGGGCTTCCGAGCAGTACTTC
TRBD1	-	TRBJ1-1	TRBV6-6	CASSGRDRANTEAFF	TGTGCCAGCAGTGGTCGGGACAGGGCGAACACTGAAGCTTTCTTT
TRBD2	once	TRBJ2-7	TRBV15	CATSRSRLAGAYEQYF	TGTGCCACCAGCCGCAGCCGGCTAGCGGGGGCTTACGAGCAGTACTTC
-	once	TRBJ2-1	TRBV15	CATSRDLASYNEQFF	TGTGCCACCAGCAGAGATCTGGCCTCCTACAATGAGCAGTTCTTC
-	-	TRBJ2-7	TRBV7-9	CASSLDRAYEQYF	TGTGCCAGCAGCTTAGACAGAGCCTACGAGCAGTACTTC
-	-	TRBJ1-2	TRBV6-1	CASSEGRASYGYTF	TGTGCCAGCAGTGAAGGCCGGGCCTCCTATGGCTACACCTTC
-	-	TRBJ1-2	TRBV11-2	CASSPDGNYGYTF	TGTGCCAGCAGCCCGGACGGGAACTATGGCTACACCTTC
-	-	TRBJ2-1	TRBV11-3	CASSSGVGGKDEQFF	TGTGCCAGCAGCTCGGGGGTCGGAGGAAAGGATGAGCAGTTCTTC
TRBD2	-	TRBJ2-5	TRBV4-1	CASSHLAGIGETQYF	TGCGCCAGCAGCCACCTAGCGGGAATTGGGGAGACCCAGTACTTC
-	once	TRBJ2-2	TRBV6-6	CASSYSGTGELFF	TGTGCCAGCAGTTACAGCGGGACCGGGGAGCTGTTTTTT
-	-	TRBJ2-7	TRBV10-3	CAISESKTTDRVSYEQYF	TGTGCCATCAGTGAATCCAAAACCACGGACAGAGTCTCCTACGAGCAGTACTTC
-	few	TRBJ2-5	TRBV6-5	CASSYLQGGETQYF	TGTGCCAGCAGTTACCTGCAGGGGGGGGAGACCCAGTACTTC
-	-	TRBJ1-5	TRBV10-2	CASSEGGSNQPQHF	TGCGCCAGCAGTGAAGGCGGTAGCAATCAGCCCCAGCATTTT
-	-	TRBJ2-3	TRBV18	CASSRKASTDTQYF	TGTGCCAGCTCACGTAAAGCTAGCACAGATACGCAGTATTTT
-	-	TRBJ2-1	TRBV5-1	CASSLAQYNEQFF	TGCGCCAGCAGCTTGGCCCAATACAATGAGCAGTTCTTC
-	few	TRBJ1-2	TRBV5-1	CASSPNPGHPRYGYTF	TGCGCCAGCAGCCCCAATCCGGGACATCCACGGTATGGCTACACCTTC
TRBD1	-	TRBJ1-2	TRBV29-1	CSVSTGGYGYTF	TGCAGCGTGTCCACAGGGGGGTATGGCTACACCTTC
-	-	TRBJ1-1	TRBV9	CASSARVNTEAFF	TGTGCCAGCAGCGCGCGAGTGAACACTGAAGCTTTCTTT
TRBD2	-	TRBJ2-1	TRBV27	CASTIAGRRFF	TGTGCCAGCACGATAGCGGGGCGGCGGTTCTTC
TRBD2	-	TRBJ2-1	TRBV9	CASSVEAAQRGYNEQFF	TGTGCCAGCAGCGTAGAAGCGGCCCAGCGGGGCTACAATGAGCAGTTCTTC
-	few	TRBJ2-7	TRBV7-6	CASSLALHYEQYF	TGTGCCAGCAGCTTAGCCCTCCACTACGAGCAGTACTTC
TRBD2	-	TRBJ2-7	TRBV7-3	CASSLEAGGSYEQYF	TGTGCCAGCAGCTTAGAAGCGGGAGGGTCCTACGAGCAGTACTTC
-	-	TRBJ1-1	TRBV7-9	CASSYRALGAFF	TGTGCCAGCAGCTATAGGGCCCTGGGAGCTTTCTTT
-	-	TRBJ2-3	TRBV5-1	CASSLLVGTDTQYF	TGCGCCAGCAGCTTGCTGGTGGGTACAGATACGCAGTATTTT